One and the same sample provided the 23 T cell receptor beta chains below, sequenced in a study of shared clonotypes between healthy human individuals. Sequencing was performed with immunoSEQ multiplex PCR; in TCRdb, only in-frame clones are kept and a portion is missing. This sample has about 2.3 million clones, with approximately 93% found just once. Sequences were obtained from naive CD4+ T cells from PBMCs. Subset specified: CD45RA+ positively selected. Receptors originate from a man in his late teens or twenties in good health. Some clones in this sample may be carry-over from other donors' samples.

Only one count was recorded for this clone. The rearrangement uses TRBV27 and TRBJ2-7, with TRBD2 identical over 8 bases. From germline, CDR1 is MNHEY and CDR2 SMNVEV (reference sequence). There are 16 residues in the CDR3. Germline trimming cut 5 bases from V and 6 bases from J; bases unmatched to any gene: 15. The CDR3 is CASSDERAGVIGEQYF. Written as DNA, the CDR3 is TGTGCCAGCAGTGACGAACGAGCGGGAGTAATTGGCGAGCAGTACTTC.

This sequence joins TRBV18 and TRBJ2-1, with 7 bases matching TRBD2. Germline values: CDR1 KGHSH, CDR2 LQKENI. The CDR3 runs to 15 residues. V gave up 1 base and J gave up 6 bases; unmatched junction bases: 6. This CDR3 reads CASSPQTSRSNEQFF. Here the CDR3 DNA reads TGTGCCAGCTCACCACAGACTAGCAGGTCCAATGAGCAGTTCTTC.

In its sample, this clone was seen a few times. The chain joins TRBV27 to TRBJ1-2, with 8 positions matching TRBD1. With V trimmed by 6 bases and J by 4 bases, 10 bases remained unmatched. In germline, CDR1 is MNHEY, CDR2 SMNVEV (reference sequence). The CDR3 contains 15 residues. The DNA of the CDR3 is TGTGCCAGCAGACCTACTCAGGGGGCGGTCTATGGCTACACCTTC. Translation: CASRPTQGAVYGYTF.

The chain is built from TRBV11-3 and TRBJ2-1, with TRBD2 matching over 8 bases. The CDR3 is 13 residues long. The V gene's germline CDR1 is SGHNT and CDR2 YENEEA. Germline trimming cut 8 bases from V and 4 bases from J; bases unmatched to any gene: 4. The CDR3 protein is CASSGGEYNEQFF. DNA of the CDR3: TGTGCCAGCTCCGGGGGGGAGTACAATGAGCAGTTCTTC.

The V call is TRBV5-4, the J call TRBJ1-1; 9 bases match TRBD1. Germline V gene lookup returns CDR1 SGHNT and CDR2 YYREEE (reference sequence). V dropped 4 bases and J dropped 0; count of bases not matched to a gene: 7. This CDR3 has 16 amino acids. For the CDR3, the DNA is TGTGCCAGCAGCGGAGGACAGGGGATAGTGAACACTGAAGCTTTCTTT. Protein: CASSGGQGIVNTEAFF.

In regard to this clone: Other DNA sequences in the same sample also yield this CDR3. V gene TRBV9 combines with J gene TRBJ2-3; 8 bases align to TRBD2. The germline V gene has CDR1 SGDLS and CDR2 YYNGEE. V trimming: 4 bases; J trimming: 1 base; junction bases outside the gene matches: 2. The CDR3 is made up of 14 amino acids. The CDR3 loop is CASSRAGGTDTQYF. CDR3 coding DNA: TGTGCCAGCAGCCGAGCGGGAGGCACAGATACGCAGTATTTT. The entire variable domain, with the rest obtained from reference TRBV9 and TRBJ2-3, is as follows: DSGVTQTPKHLITATGQRVTLRCSPRSGDLSVYWYQQSLDQGLQFLIQYYNGEERAKGNILERFSAQQFPDLHSELNLSSLELGDSALYFCASSRAGGTDTQYFGPGTRLTVL.

A word on this clone: This same CDR3 is encoded by further DNA sequences in the sample. The V gene is TRBV27, the J gene TRBJ1-5; D remains ambiguous. The germline V and J ends were trimmed by 0 bases and 7 bases, with 10 bases remaining between them. There are 14 residues in the CDR3. Germline loops: CDR1 MNHEY, CDR2 SMNVEV (reference sequence). Here the CDR3 DNA reads TGTGCCAGCAGTTTATCGGAGGGAGGACAGCCCCAGCATTTT. As protein: CASSLSEGGQPQHF.

The chain joins TRBV28 to TRBJ2-2; 8 nucleotides match TRBD2. The V gene's germline CDR1 is MDHEN and CDR2 SYDVKM. The CDR3 has 17 residues. J lost 1 base, V lost 5 bases, and 9 bases had no gene match. The CDR3 loop is CASSPSSAGGNTGELFF. The CDR3 DNA follows: TGTGCCAGCAGTCCCTCATCGGCGGGAGGGAACACCGGGGAGCTGTTTTTT. The variable domain in full, with the rest retrieved from reference TRBV28 and TRBJ2-2, is DVKVTQSSRYLVKRTGEKVFLECVQDMDHENMFWYRQDPGLGLRLIYFSYDVKMKEKGDIPEGYSVSREKKERFSLILESASTNQTSMYLCASSPSSAGGNTGELFFGEGSRLTVL.

This clone was detected only once. The rearrangement uses TRBV5-1 and TRBJ2-2; D may correspond to TRBD1 or TRBD2 (5 bases each). Germline V lookup: CDR1 SGHRS, CDR2 YFSETQ. The CDR3 covers 18 residues. The V and J ends lost 2 bases and 3 bases respectively, with 20 bases between them. CDR3 residues: CASSFPLTRGAYTGELFF. CDR3 bases: TGCGCCAGCAGCTTCCCCCTTACGAGGGGCGCTTACACCGGGGAGCTGTTTTTT.

For the CDR3, the DNA is TGCGCCAGCAGCCCGAAGACGCTACTAGCGGGGACCCTTAACTCCTACAATGAGCAGTTCTTC. This encodes CASSPKTLLAGTLNSYNEQFF. This chain joins TRBV5-1 and TRBJ2-1; 10 positions agree with TRBD2. The CDR3 has 21 amino acids. The J segment lost 0 bases and the V segment lost 4 bases, leaving 19 bases of the junction unmatched. Germline V gives CDR1 SGHRS, CDR2 YFSETQ.

The chain employs TRBV2 and TRBJ2-1, with D perhaps assigned TRBD1 or TRBD2 (6 bases each). Germline CDR1 and CDR2: SNHLY and FYNNEI. The CDR3 sequence is 14 residues long. V was clipped by 11 bases and J by 0 bases, with 14 bases between them. CDR3 residues: CASTTGASYNEQFF. The CDR3 DNA reads TGTGCCTCCACCACGGGGGCCTCCTACAATGAGCAGTTCTTC.

V usage is TRBV6-6 and J usage is TRBJ2-7; no firm D call. This CDR3 has 15 amino acids. V was trimmed by 7 bases and J by 4 bases, leaving 20 bases between them. The germline V gene encodes CDR1 MNHNY and CDR2 SVGAGI (reference sequence). This CDR3 reads CASTQPERLRYEQYF. The CDR3 nucleotides read TGTGCCAGCACTCAGCCCGAAAGACTCCGGTACGAGCAGTACTTC.

The chain uses TRBV28 and TRBJ1-1; TRBD1 is a possible D gene (5 bases). The CDR3 has 13 amino acids. CDR1 and CDR2 from the germline V gene are MDHEN and SYDVKM. V lost 6 bases to trimming and J lost 3 bases, with 11 bases between them. CDR3 DNA: TGTGCCAGCAGAGCCCAGGGAGACACTGAAGCTTTCTTT. It encodes CASRAQGDTEAFF.

To note about this clone: In the same sample, other DNA sequences code for this CDR3. This chain uses TRBV5-1 with TRBJ2-5; D call uncertain. The CDR3 length is 15 residues. Germline values: CDR1 SGHRS, CDR2 YFSETQ. V shed 0 bases and J shed 2 bases, with 11 bases lying between them. This CDR3 is CASSLGANLQETQYF. CDR3 coding DNA: TGCGCCAGCAGCTTGGGAGCCAATTTACAAGAGACCCAGTACTTC.

The chain is built from TRBV25-1 and TRBJ2-1, with D perhaps matching TRBD2 (6 bases). V was clipped by 3 bases and J by 5 bases, with 17 bases between them. Germline CDR1 reads MGHDK; CDR2 reads SYGVNS. The CDR3 consists of 16 residues. CDR3 residues: CASSDPRGGRDNEQFF. DNA for the CDR3: TGTGCCAGCAGTGATCCCCGTGGAGGGAGAGACAATGAGCAGTTCTTC.

This clone appeared a single time. V usage is TRBV19 and J usage is TRBJ2-5; 11 positions match TRBD2. CDR3 length: 15 amino acids. CDR1 is LNHDA, CDR2 SQIVND, per germline (reference sequence). J lost 5 bases, V lost 3 bases, and 5 bases had no gene match. CDR3 bases: TGTGCCAGTAGTATCCCCGGGACTAGCGGTGAGACCCAGTACTTC. Encoded protein: CASSIPGTSGETQYF. The complete variable domain, with remaining parts taken from reference TRBV19 and TRBJ2-5, reads DGGITQSPKYLFRKEGQNVTLSCEQNLNHDAMYWYRQDPGQGLRLIYYSQIVNDFQKGDIAEGYSVSREKKESFPLTVTSAQKNPTAFYLCASSIPGTSGETQYFGPGTRLLVL.

The rearrangement uses TRBV6-4 and TRBJ2-1; 15 nucleotides align to TRBD2. From germline, CDR1 is MRHNA and CDR2 SNTAGT. V was pared by 2 bases and J by 9 bases, with 5 bases of the junction left unmatched. The CDR3 spans 16 residues. The CDR3 nucleotides read TGTGCCAGCAGTGACCTCGGACTAGCGGGAGGGGGTGAGCAGTTCTTC. It specifies CASSDLGLAGGGEQFF.

The chain is built from TRBV19 and TRBJ2-4, with TRBD2 matching 7 bases. V was pared by 9 bases and J by 0 bases, with 14 bases of the junction left unmatched. This CDR3 region has 17 residues. CDR1 and CDR2 (germline): LNHDA, SQIVND (reference sequence). The CDR3 DNA reads as TGTGCCAGCGGACTAGTAGCAAGCGGGCTAGCCAAAAACATTCAGTACTTC. This sequence encodes CASGLVASGLAKNIQYF.

The chain employs TRBV21-1 and TRBJ2-7; the D call TRBD2 from the table was never checked on the DNA. TRBV21-1 is labeled a pseudogene. The CDR3 is made up of 14 amino acids. The CDR3 region is CASTPRGRGYEQYF. Written as DNA, the CDR3 is TGTGCCAGCACACCGCGGGGACGTGGCTACGAGCAGTACTTC.

The genes are TRBV18 and TRBJ2-1; 7 bases line up with TRBD2. CDR3 length: 15 residues. In germline, CDR1 is KGHSH, CDR2 LQKENI. V gave up 2 bases and J gave up 7 bases; unmatched junction bases: 8. In DNA, the CDR3 is TGTGCCAGCTCACCAGTGAGCGGGGCGGCAAATGAGCAGTTCTTC. It yields the protein CASSPVSGAANEQFF.

The chain couples TRBV5-6 to TRBJ2-5, with TRBD2 identical over 7 bases. The CDR3 has 15 amino acids. In germline, CDR1 is SGHDT, CDR2 YYEEEE. The V segment lost 0 bases and the J segment 1 base; nucleotides outside the gene matches: 3. The CDR3 DNA reads TGTGCCAGCAGCTTGGGGTGGGAGGGCCAAGAGACCCAGTACTTC. This codes for CASSLGWEGQETQYF.

The chain is built from TRBV2 and TRBJ2-7; D is unresolved. Germline CDR1 reads SNHLY; CDR2 reads FYNNEI. V was clipped by 5 bases and J by 2 bases, with 10 bases between them. This CDR3 contains 13 residues. The CDR3 DNA reads TGTGCCAGCAGTAGCGTATCTCCCTACGAGCAGTACTTC. This codes for CASSSVSPYEQYF. Full variable domain (outside the CDR3, taken from reference TRBV2 and TRBJ2-7): EPEVTQTPSHQVTQMGQEVILRCVPISNHLYFYWYRQILGQKVEFLVSFYNNEISEKSEIFDDQFSVERPDGSNFTLKIRSTKLEDSAMYFCASSSVSPYEQYFGPGTRLTVT.

The chain uses TRBV30 and TRBJ1-5; no clear D. This CDR3 is built from 14 residues. Trimming removed 1 base at V and 7 bases at J, with 14 bases between. Looked up from germline, CDR1 is GTSNPN and CDR2 is SVGIG (reference sequence). This CDR3 reads CAWSETAVGQPQHF. The CDR3 nucleotides are TGTGCCTGGAGTGAAACGGCGGTGGGGCAGCCCCAGCATTTT.